This passage covers 25 T cell receptor beta chains from one sample sequenced in a study of blood T cell repertoires in COVID-19. Produced via immunoSEQ multiplex PCR; TCRdb's table is partial and in-frame only. The repertoire includes 200,000 to 250,000 clones, approximately 84% of them detected once, and roughly 2.4% sits in the top ten. Sequencing input: peripheral blood. The receptor set was obtained from a woman in her fifties or sixties with acute or convalescent COVID-19.

The gene calls are TRBV13 and TRBJ2-5; D not certain. Germline values: CDR1 PRHDT, CDR2 FYEKMQ (reference sequence). The CDR3 is made up of 13 amino acids. The ends were cut back, 6 bases at V and 1 base at J, with 9 bases in the middle. In DNA, the CDR3 is TGTGCCAGCAGAGATGGGCTCCAAGAGACCCAGTACTTC. Residues: CASRDGLQETQYF.

This clone was detected once. The V gene is TRBV11-1, the J gene TRBJ2-7; 9 positions match TRBD1. J was trimmed by 5 bases and V by 5 bases; bases with no gene match: 7. In germline, CDR1 is SGHAT, CDR2 FQDESV (reference sequence). The CDR3 length is 14 residues. CDR3 sequence (DNA): TGTGCCAGCAGCGCCCGGGACAGGGACCACGAGCAGTACTTC. Its protein is CASSARDRDHEQYF. The complete variable domain, with remaining parts taken from reference TRBV11-1 and TRBJ2-7, reads EAEVAQSPRYKITEKSQAVAFWCDPISGHATLYWYRQILGQGPELLVQFQDESVVDDSQLPKDRFSAERLKGVDSTLKIQPAELGDSAMYLCASSARDRDHEQYFGPGTRLTVT.

The chain couples TRBV4-1 to TRBJ1-4, with a weak D call TRBD1 (5 bases). The CDR3 length is 15 residues. Trimming removed 1 base from V and 8 bases from J, with 14 bases in between. From germline, CDR1 is MGHRA and CDR2 YSYEKL. CDR3 in DNA: TGCGCCAGCAGCCAAGGCAGGGTAAAAGGCGAAAAACTGTTTTTT. Translating it yields CASSQGRVKGEKLFF.

The CDR3 protein is CASSFESRGHEQYF. The CDR3 bases are TGCGCCAGCAGCTTTGAATCGCGGGGACACGAGCAGTACTTC. The V call is TRBV5-1, the J call TRBJ2-7; weak D call: TRBD2 (6 bases). V dropped 2 bases and J dropped 5 bases, with 14 bases sitting between them. Germline V gives CDR1 SGHRS, CDR2 YFSETQ. The CDR3 is 14 amino acids.

The genes are TRBV20-1 and TRBJ1-3; maybe TRBD1 (5 bases). V was trimmed by 3 bases and J by 2 bases, leaving 17 bases between them. Germline V gives CDR1 DFQATT, CDR2 SNEGSKA (reference sequence). This CDR3 has 16 residues. DNA for the CDR3: TGCAGTGCTAGTGAGCAGGGATTTGGTGCTGGAAACACCATATATTTT. It yields the protein CSASEQGFGAGNTIYF.

This clone was detected only once. V usage is TRBV24-1 and J usage is TRBJ2-1; tentative D call: TRBD1 (6 bases). The V gene's germline CDR1 is KGHDR and CDR2 SFDVKD. V was shortened by 3 bases and J by 4 bases, with 21 bases between the two germline ends. CDR3 length: 18 residues. This CDR3 is CATSDRGRRGAPYNEQFF. The CDR3 coding sequence is TGTGCCACCAGTGATCGCGGCCGCAGGGGCGCCCCTTACAATGAGCAGTTCTTC.

This chain links TRBV19 with TRBJ1-1; possible D gene TRBD1, 6 bases. The CDR3 covers 14 residues. Between the trimmed V and J ends, which lost 6 bases and 3 bases, there was a span of 14 bases. Germline lookup yields CDR1 LNHDA and CDR2 SQIVND (reference sequence). The CDR3 sequence: CASRTQGLDTEAFF. CDR3 coding DNA: TGTGCCAGTAGAACGCAGGGGTTAGACACTGAAGCTTTCTTT. Filled out from reference TRBV19 and TRBJ1-1, the complete variable domain reads DGGITQSPKYLFRKEGQNVTLSCEQNLNHDAMYWYRQDPGQGLRLIYYSQIVNDFQKGDIAEGYSVSREKKESFPLTVTSAQKNPTAFYLCASRTQGLDTEAFFGQGTRLTVV.

The V and J genes are TRBV10-3 and TRBJ1-1; D is uncertain. This CDR3 spans 11 amino acids. Germline CDR1 ENHRY, CDR2 SYGVKD. The ends were cut back, 4 bases at V and 7 bases at J, with 7 bases in the middle. The CDR3 region has the DNA TGTGCCATCAGTGGGGCGAATGAAGCTTTCTTT. It encodes CAISGANEAFF.

V is TRBV5-1 and J is TRBJ1-2, with a possible D match to TRBD1 (6 bases). The germline V gene has CDR1 SGHRS and CDR2 YFSETQ. The ends were cut back, 0 bases at V and 0 bases at J, with 12 bases in the middle. CDR3 length equals 16 residues. The DNA of the CDR3 is TGCGCCAGCAGCTTGGTACCCGGACAGACTAACTATGGCTACACCTTC. Amino acid sequence: CASSLVPGQTNYGYTF.

This sequence joins TRBV18 and TRBJ2-3; 8 bases are a match to TRBD2. The CDR3 spans 17 residues. Per germline, CDR1 KGHSH and CDR2 LQKENI. V gave up 3 bases and J gave up 2 bases; unmatched junction bases: 10. The CDR3 loop reads CASSPQRRGGYTDTQYF. The CDR3 DNA sequence: TGTGCCAGCTCACCTCAACGACGGGGGGGTTACACAGATACGCAGTATTTT.

This clone was observed once. The gene calls are TRBV2 and TRBJ2-7; 9 bases are shared with TRBD1. This CDR3 region has 16 residues. The ends lost 7 bases at V and 0 bases at J; junction bases unmatched: 10. CDR1 and CDR2 from the germline V gene are SNHLY and FYNNEI. CDR3 region: CASTAGTGISSYEQYF. DNA for the CDR3: TGTGCCAGCACGGCCGGGACAGGGATAAGCTCCTACGAGCAGTACTTC.

V usage is TRBV7-2 and J usage is TRBJ1-1; 8 nucleotides agree with TRBD1. Germline CDR1 is SGHTA and CDR2 is FQGNSA. The CDR3 contains 12 residues. V dropped 5 bases and J dropped 7; count of bases not matched to a gene: 3. The CDR3 DNA sequence: TGTGCCAGCAGCAGGACAGGGATTGAAGCTTTCTTT. It yields the protein CASSRTGIEAFF.

This chain links TRBV6-6 with TRBJ1-2, with TRBD1 as a possible D gene (6 bases). The germline CDR1 and CDR2 sequences are MNHNY and SVGAGI (reference sequence). The V end lost 2 bases, the J end lost 4 bases, and 14 bases lay between the germline ends. The CDR3 totals 15 residues. CDR3 in amino acids: CASSYGRGAGYGYTF. The CDR3 nucleotides are TGTGCCAGCAGTTACGGCAGGGGCGCCGGCTATGGCTACACCTTC.

V and J are TRBV25-1 and TRBJ1-1; D ambiguous. Per germline, CDR1 MGHDK and CDR2 SYGVNS. The CDR3 length is 15 residues. Trimming removed 2 bases at V and 0 bases at J, with 10 bases between. The CDR3 here is CASSELGSVNTEAFF. The DNA of the CDR3 is TGTGCCAGCAGTGAACTAGGCAGCGTGAACACTGAAGCTTTCTTT. The full variable domain, rest sourced from reference TRBV25-1 and TRBJ1-1, is EADIYQTPRYLVIGTGKKITLECSQTMGHDKMYWYQQDPGMELHLIHYSYGVNSTEKGDLSSESTVSRIRTEHFPLTLESARPSHTSQYLCASSELGSVNTEAFFGQGTRLTVV.

This chain uses TRBV5-1 with TRBJ2-7; the D gene is possibly TRBD1 (5 bases). The CDR3 contains 13 residues. Trimming cost V 4 bases and J 2 bases, with 10 bases left between them. Germline CDR1 and CDR2: SGHRS and YFSETQ. For the CDR3, the DNA is TGCGCCAGCAGCGGGGCAGCCCCCTACGAGCAGTACTTC. Residues: CASSGAAPYEQYF.

This chain connects TRBV5-1 to TRBJ2-3; 8 positions match TRBD2. The CDR3 contains 15 residues. J lost 3 bases, V lost 2 bases, and 5 bases had no gene match. CDR1 SGHRS and CDR2 YFSETQ come from the germline V gene. Written as DNA, the CDR3 is TGCGCCAGCAGCTTAGACAGCGGGGGAACAGATACGCAGTATTTT. Translated, it gives CASSLDSGGTDTQYF.

This chain links TRBV13 with TRBJ1-3; the D gene is possibly TRBD1 (5 bases). Germline CDR1 reads PRHDT; CDR2 reads FYEKMQ (reference sequence). This CDR3 comprises 19 residues. The V end lost 5 bases, the J end lost 2 bases, and 25 bases lay between the germline ends. CDR3 bases: TGTGCCAGCAGCCCAGATGCTGGTGCCCAGGGACTAGCTGGAAACACCATATATTTT. As protein: CASSPDAGAQGLAGNTIYF.

This chain joins TRBV6-2 or TRBV6-3 and TRBJ1-5, with 8 bases that match TRBD1. The CDR3 totals 18 residues. The germline V gene has CDR1 MNHEY and CDR2 SVGEGT. The trim removed 6 bases at V and 2 bases at J, leaving 15 bases unmatched. The CDR3 DNA follows: TGTGCCAGCAGCACTCTTTCGACAGGGGTATCCGGCAATCAGCCCCAGCATTTT. It encodes CASSTLSTGVSGNQPQHF.

The chain joins TRBV6-6 to TRBJ1-1; the D gene is possibly TRBD1 (6 bases). This CDR3 comprises 15 residues. V lost 0 bases and J 1 base, leaving 9 bases between the germline ends. Germline V gene lookup returns CDR1 MNHNY and CDR2 SVGAGI (reference sequence). The CDR3 is CASSYSQGQNTEAFF. CDR3 DNA: TGTGCCAGCAGTTACTCGCAGGGGCAGAACACTGAAGCTTTCTTT.

This chain joins TRBV6-6 and TRBJ1-4, with D possibly being TRBD1 (5 bases). Germline lookup yields CDR1 MNHNY and CDR2 SVGAGI (reference sequence). The CDR3 has 14 residues. Trimming took off 2 bases at V and 8 bases at J, with 12 bases between the two ends. The CDR3 nucleotides are TGTGCCAGCAGTTACCAGGGCCTTTACGAAAAACTGTTTTTT. Amino acids: CASSYQGLYEKLFF.

The chain uses TRBV12-5 and TRBJ2-1; tentative D call: TRBD2 (7 bases). CDR1 and CDR2 (germline): LGHNT, FRNRAP. V lost 6 bases and J lost 1, with 10 bases in between. The CDR3 is made up of 14 amino acids. CDR3 coding DNA: TGTGCTAGTGGGGGGGGGCTGTCCTACAATGAGCAGTTCTTC. This gives the protein CASGGGLSYNEQFF.

The V call is TRBV14, the J call TRBJ1-4; 7 positions match TRBD1. The V gene's germline CDR1 is SGHDN and CDR2 FVKESK. The V and J ends lost 4 bases and 2 bases, in that order; junction bases with no gene match: 7. This CDR3 is built from 16 residues. The CDR3 DNA sequence: TGTGCCAGCAGCCGAAGGACAGGTCGCACTAATGAAAAACTGTTTTTT. This codes for CASSRRTGRTNEKLFF.

The chain carries TRBV7-2 and TRBJ1-1; a possible D gene is TRBD1 (5 bases). Trimming stripped 1 base from V and 5 bases from J, with 14 bases between. CDR1 and CDR2 from the germline V gene are SGHTA and FQGNSA. The CDR3 has 15 residues. The CDR3 DNA reads as TGTGCCAGCAGCTTAGGGGCAGGGATGGGGACTGAAGCTTTCTTT. Protein: CASSLGAGMGTEAFF.

This clone was recorded many times. Its ends do not fully match the called genes, so a read error is possible. The rearrangement links TRBV7-9 to TRBJ2-2; 12 bases match TRBD2. In germline, CDR1 is SEHNR, CDR2 FQNEAQ (reference sequence). The CDR3 has 16 residues. The CDR3 sequence: CASSLAGGSNTGELFF. DNA of the CDR3: TGTGCCAGCAGCCTAGCGGGGGGGTCGAACACCGGGGAGCTGTTTTTT. The whole variable domain, filled in from reference TRBV7-9 and TRBJ2-2, reads DTGVSQNPRHKITKRGQNVTFRCDPISEHNRLYWYRQTLGQGPEFLTYFQNEAQLEKSRLLSDRFSAERPKGSFSTLEIQRTEQGDSAMYLCASSLAGGSNTGELFFGEGSRLTVL.

This clone appeared a few times. The V and J genes are TRBV19 and TRBJ2-5; TRBD2 aligns across 14 bases. Per the germline V gene, CDR1 is LNHDA and CDR2 is SQIVND (reference sequence). V lost 4 bases to trimming and J lost 2 bases; unmatched junction nucleotides: 3. This CDR3 contains 16 residues. This CDR3 reads CASSKGTSGGQETQYF. The CDR3 DNA reads TGTGCCAGTAGTAAGGGGACTAGCGGGGGACAAGAGACCCAGTACTTC.